This T cell receptor (beta chain) was retrieved from a study of CD8+CD57+ T cells in acquired aplastic anemia. The wider study: DNA recovered from sorted CD4+ and CD8+ cells had a mean of around 3.3 ug. Where healthy donors were concerned, CD4+ cells averaged roughly 11 million reads. Findings and caveats of the study: Between patients and controls, CD8+ Simpson's diversity did not vary significantly. The same twenty-nine CD8+ CDR3 sequences occurred in patients and in controls.

With 4 bases removed from V and 9 bases from J, the gap between germline ends came to 14 bases. There are 13 residues in the CDR3. Germline V gene lookup returns CDR1 SGDLS and CDR2 YYNGEE. This clonotype occurred many times. What it binds is unknown. The use of genomic DNA as template underpinned the TCR beta VDJ and CDR3 profiling. TCRdb recomputed calls from the reads with MiXCR, one row per CDR3 protein. The sample lists roughly 86,000 distinct CDR3 sequences, around 42% seen once, with 66% in the top ten. The sequencing input was sorted CD4+, CD8+, or CD8+CD57+ T cells (not recorded which) from PBMCs. J is TRBJ2-1 and V is TRBV9, with no clear D. The sequence was collected from a human donor in good health, serving as a control. The chain's CDR3 is CASSPTISGEQFF. CDR3 nucleotide sequence: TGTGCCAGCAGCCCCACGATTTCCGGTGAGCAGTTCTTC.